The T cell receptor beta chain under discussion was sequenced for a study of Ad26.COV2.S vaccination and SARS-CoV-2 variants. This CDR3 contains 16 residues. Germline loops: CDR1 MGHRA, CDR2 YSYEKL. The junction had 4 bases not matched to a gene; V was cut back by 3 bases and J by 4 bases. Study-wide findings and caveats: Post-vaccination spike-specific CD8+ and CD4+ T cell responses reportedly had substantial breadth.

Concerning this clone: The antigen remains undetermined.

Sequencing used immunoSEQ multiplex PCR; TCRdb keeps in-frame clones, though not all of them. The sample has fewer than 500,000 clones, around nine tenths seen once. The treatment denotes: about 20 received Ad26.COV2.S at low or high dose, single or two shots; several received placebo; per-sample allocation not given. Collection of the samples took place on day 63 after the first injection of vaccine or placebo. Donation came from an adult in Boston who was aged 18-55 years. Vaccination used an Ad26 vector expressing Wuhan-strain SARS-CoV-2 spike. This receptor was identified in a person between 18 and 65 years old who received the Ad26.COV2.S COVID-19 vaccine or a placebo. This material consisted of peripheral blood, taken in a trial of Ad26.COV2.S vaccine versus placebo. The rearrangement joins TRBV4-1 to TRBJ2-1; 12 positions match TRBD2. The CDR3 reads CASSHPTSGGYNEQFF. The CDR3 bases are TGCGCCAGCAGCCACCCGACTAGCGGGGGATACAATGAGCAGTTCTTC.